This T cell receptor beta chain was recorded in a study of T cells in Graves' hyperthyroidism and ophthalmopathy. This clonotype has only a few counts. TCR beta CDR3 region amplification was performed from RNA transcripts. First-round RT-PCR with HTBI primers amplified the TCR CDR3 region. Each CDR3 protein is one row after TCRdb ran MiXCR on the multiplex PCR reads. The sample carries 500,000 or so distinct CDR3 sequences, more than 15% recorded once. Germline-derived CDR1 and CDR2 are SGHRS and YFSETQ. The V end was cut by 0 bases, the J end by 8 bases, with 15 bases between. CDR3 size: 16 residues. The receptor was isolated from a woman in her thirties with Graves' ophthalmopathy. The chain couples TRBV5-1 to TRBJ1-6, with D perhaps TRBD1 (5 bases). Sequencing was done on a sample of blood. For the CDR3, the DNA is TGCGCCAGCAGCTTGGCGCAAGGCAGGGTAGATTCACCCCTCCACTTT. This translates into CASSLAQGRVDSPLHF.